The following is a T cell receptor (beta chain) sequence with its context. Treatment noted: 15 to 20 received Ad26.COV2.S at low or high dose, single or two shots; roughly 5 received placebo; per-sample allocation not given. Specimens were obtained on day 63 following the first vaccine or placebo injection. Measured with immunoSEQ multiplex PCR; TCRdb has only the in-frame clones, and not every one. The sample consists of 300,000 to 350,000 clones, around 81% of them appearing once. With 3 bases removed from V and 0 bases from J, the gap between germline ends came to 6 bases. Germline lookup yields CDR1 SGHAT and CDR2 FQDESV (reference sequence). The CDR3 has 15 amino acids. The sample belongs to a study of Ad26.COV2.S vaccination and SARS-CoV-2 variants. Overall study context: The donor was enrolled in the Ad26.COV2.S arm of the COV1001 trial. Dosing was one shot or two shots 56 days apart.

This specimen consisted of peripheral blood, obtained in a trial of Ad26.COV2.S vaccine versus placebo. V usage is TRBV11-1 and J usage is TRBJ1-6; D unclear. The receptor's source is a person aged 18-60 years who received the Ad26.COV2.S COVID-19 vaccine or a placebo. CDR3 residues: CASSFLGSYNSPLHF. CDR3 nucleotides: TGTGCCAGCAGCTTCCTGGGCTCCTATAATTCACCCCTCCACTTT.